What follows are 25 T cell receptor beta chains derived from one specimen sequenced in a study of a mutant IDH1 vaccine in newly diagnosed glioma. Indicated time point: week 35, safety follow-up. Vaccination comprised doses that each held 300 ug of mutant IDH1 20-mer peptide, plus topical imiquimod. The antigens of these receptors remain unknown. This table comes from immunoSEQ multiplex PCR, and its TCRdb copy is limited to in-frame clones, with some not included. The top ten clones hold about 4.6% of a sample with tens of thousands of clones, under 90% of them seen once. The input for sequencing was PBMCs, taken from a glioma patient whose treatment included an IDH1 peptide vaccine. Receptors originate from a man aged 30 to 45 with glioma.

The chain joins TRBV10-3 to TRBJ1-5; no clear D gene. V was trimmed by 0 bases and J by 0 bases, leaving 9 bases between them. There are 16 residues in the CDR3. The germline CDR1 and CDR2 sequences are ENHRY and SYGVKD. CDR3 coding DNA: TGTGCCATCAGTGAGTCAAGTTTCTATAGCAATCAGCCCCAGCATTTT. Its protein product is CAISESSFYSNQPQHF.

The J gene is TRBJ1-4, the V gene TRBV15; D is unclear. Germline assignment: CDR1 LNHNV and CDR2 YYDKDF (reference sequence). V was clipped by 1 base and J by 6 bases, with 15 bases between them. The CDR3 contains 16 residues. DNA of the CDR3: TGTGCCACCAGCAGAGCCATCGCAGCTGAAGATGAAAAACTGTTTTTT. Translated, it gives CATSRAIAAEDEKLFF.

The genes are TRBV7-9 and TRBJ1-3; D is ambiguous. V lost 5 bases to trimming and J lost 0 bases, with 14 bases between them. Germline V gives CDR1 SEHNR, CDR2 FQNEAQ (reference sequence). The CDR3 has 16 amino acids. The CDR3 nucleotides read TGTGCCAGCAGCCTCGTACGGGCTTACTCTGGAAACACCATATATTTT. Translated: CASSLVRAYSGNTIYF. The whole variable domain, filled in from reference TRBV7-9 and TRBJ1-3, reads DTGVSQNPRHKITKRGQNVTFRCDPISEHNRLYWYRQTLGQGPEFLTYFQNEAQLEKSRLLSDRFSAERPKGSFSTLEIQRTEQGDSAMYLCASSLVRAYSGNTIYFGEGSWLTVV.

This chain joins TRBV14 and TRBJ2-2; TRBD1 matches at 7 bases. Trimming removed 6 bases from V and 6 bases from J; junction bases left unmatched: 16. Germline loops: CDR1 SGHDN, CDR2 FVKESK. The CDR3 runs 17 residues. The CDR3 spells CASSQRWDSFQAGELFF. The DNA of the CDR3 is TGTGCCAGCAGTCAGCGGTGGGACAGCTTTCAAGCCGGGGAGCTGTTTTTT. Full variable domain (outside the CDR3, taken from reference TRBV14 and TRBJ2-2): EAGVTQFPSHSVIEKGQTVTLRCDPISGHDNLYWYRRVMGKEIKFLLHFVKESKQDESGMPNNRFLAERTGGTYSTLKVQPAELEDSGVYFCASSQRWDSFQAGELFFGEGSRLTVL.

V and J are TRBV5-1 and TRBJ2-5; TRBD2 matches 14 bases. CDR1 SGHRS and CDR2 YFSETQ come from the germline V gene. This CDR3 comprises 14 residues. Trimming at V came to 8 bases and at J to 5 bases, leaving 5 bases not matched to a gene. As DNA, the CDR3 is TGCGCCAGTCGACTAGCGGGGGGGCACGAGACCCAGTACTTC. Its protein is CASRLAGGHETQYF.

This chain joins TRBV28 and TRBJ2-3, with 10 bases fitting TRBD1. The CDR3 sequence is 16 residues long. V gave up 7 bases and J gave up 3 bases; unmatched junction bases: 10. Per the germline V gene, CDR1 is MDHEN and CDR2 is SYDVKM. CDR3 DNA: TGTGCCAGCACCGAGTTTCTGGGACAGGGGACAGATACGCAGTATTTT. Its protein product is CASTEFLGQGTDTQYF.

This clone was observed a handful of times. The chain is built from TRBV5-4 and TRBJ1-1, with unresolved D. CDR3 length equals 13 residues. The V and J ends lost 0 bases and 1 base respectively, with 4 bases between them. CDR1 is SGHNT and CDR2 is YYREEE in the germline V gene (reference sequence). The CDR3 coding sequence is TGTGCCAGCAGCTTGGCCAAGAACACTGAAGCTTTCTTT. This sequence encodes CASSLAKNTEAFF.

This clone appeared a single time. The rearrangement joins TRBV10-3 to TRBJ2-2, with TRBD2 matching 12 bases. V lost 6 bases and J lost 4; bases outside the gene matches: 3. CDR1 and CDR2 from the germline V gene are ENHRY and SYGVKD. The CDR3 runs to 15 residues. The CDR3 region is CAISELAGGTGELFF. The CDR3 DNA follows: TGTGCCATCAGCGAACTAGCGGGGGGCACCGGGGAGCTGTTTTTT.

The chain has TRBV7-9 and TRBJ2-5, with D perhaps matching TRBD2 (5 bases). This CDR3 region has 15 residues. The germline V and J ends were trimmed by 5 bases and 5 bases, with 18 bases remaining between them. Per germline, CDR1 SEHNR and CDR2 FQNEAQ (reference sequence). Here the CDR3 reads CASSPRETRQETQYF. CDR3 DNA: TGTGCCAGCAGCCCACGGGAAACCCGGCAGGAGACCCAGTACTTC.

This rearrangement joins TRBV10-2 to TRBJ2-7; no clear D. The germline V and J ends were trimmed by 5 bases and 3 bases, with 11 bases remaining between them. The CDR3 contains 13 residues. The germline gives CDR1 WSHSY, CDR2 SAAADI. CDR3 in amino acids: CASSLDRNYEQYF. Written as DNA, the CDR3 is TGCGCCAGCAGTCTGGACCGAAACTACGAGCAGTACTTC.

J is TRBJ2-5 and V is TRBV4-1; 11 nucleotides match TRBD1. Judging by the DNA end, TRBJ2-7 fits better; the J call may be wrong. The germline V gene has CDR1 MGHRA and CDR2 YSYEKL. The CDR3 is 15 residues long. Here the CDR3 DNA reads TGCGCCAGCAGCCAAGAGGGGACAGGGGGTCCCGAGCAGTACTTC. Protein product: CASSQEGTGGPEQYF.

CDR3 region: CASSWAGGDYGYTF. As DNA, the CDR3 is TGCGCCAGCAGCTGGGCCGGGGGGGACTATGGCTACACCTTC. The rearrangement joins TRBV5-1 to TRBJ1-2; possibly TRBD1 for D (5 bases). The V and J ends lost 3 bases and 3 bases respectively, with 12 bases between them. Germline V gene lookup returns CDR1 SGHRS and CDR2 YFSETQ. CDR3 length: 14 amino acids.

This chain uses TRBV7-9 with TRBJ2-7, with a possible D match to TRBD1 (5 bases). The CDR3 totals 12 residues. V was trimmed by 5 bases and J by 4 bases, leaving 9 bases between them. Germline V gives CDR1 SEHNR, CDR2 FQNEAQ (reference sequence). CDR3 sequence (DNA): TGTGCCAGCAGCACGACAGTGTACGAGCAGTACTTC. Its translation is CASSTTVYEQYF.

The chain is built from TRBV2 and TRBJ2-7, with D possibly TRBD1 on 6 matching bases. CDR1 is SNHLY, CDR2 FYNNEI, per germline. Trimming left V 5 bases short and J 1 base short, with 15 bases between. The length of the CDR3 is 15 residues. In DNA, the CDR3 is TGTGCCAGCAGTTTTTACGAGGACAGATCCTACGAGCAGTACTTC. It translates to CASSFYEDRSYEQYF.

The rearrangement joins TRBV29-1 to TRBJ2-5, with D hard to call. Germline CDR1 SQVTM, CDR2 ANQGSEA. The V end lost 1 base, the J end lost 9 bases, and 15 bases lay between the germline ends. This CDR3 spans 13 amino acids. The CDR3 region has the DNA TGCAGCGTTGAAGCTCAGTCAAGAGTGGCCCAGTACTTC. Translating it yields CSVEAQSRVAQYF.

The chain employs TRBV11-2 and TRBJ2-7; D gene unclear. This CDR3 is built from 18 residues. Germline V CDR1 and CDR2: SGHAT, FQNNGV. Trimming took off 1 base at V and 0 bases at J, with 19 bases between the two ends. CDR3 nucleotide sequence: TGTGCCAGCAGCTTAGGACCACTCGAGAGGTTTGGCTCCTACGAGCAGTACTTC. Its protein product is CASSLGPLERFGSYEQYF.

This clone has just a few counts. The chain couples TRBV7-9 to TRBJ1-1; D uncertain. The length of the CDR3 is 13 residues. Looked up from germline, CDR1 is SEHNR and CDR2 is FQNEAQ (reference sequence). The V end lost 5 bases, the J end lost 4 bases, and 11 bases lay between the germline ends. The CDR3 coding sequence is TGTGCCAGCAGCGTCATCGGTATCACTGAAGCTTTCTTT. It encodes CASSVIGITEAFF. Full variable domain (rest looked up from reference TRBV7-9 and TRBJ1-1): DTGVSQNPRHKITKRGQNVTFRCDPISEHNRLYWYRQTLGQGPEFLTYFQNEAQLEKSRLLSDRFSAERPKGSFSTLEIQRTEQGDSAMYLCASSVIGITEAFFGQGTRLTVV.

The genes are TRBV7-9 and TRBJ2-5, with D possibly being TRBD1 (5 bases). V was pared by 7 bases and J by 2 bases, with 14 bases between. Germline V gene sequence: CDR1 SEHNR, CDR2 FQNEAQ (reference sequence). This CDR3 is built from 14 residues. The CDR3 DNA follows: TGTGCCAGCACCCCTCAGGGCAGTCAAGAGACCCAGTACTTC. This codes for CASTPQGSQETQYF. Filled out from reference TRBV7-9 and TRBJ2-5, the complete variable domain reads DTGVSQNPRHKITKRGQNVTFRCDPISEHNRLYWYRQTLGQGPEFLTYFQNEAQLEKSRLLSDRFSAERPKGSFSTLEIQRTEQGDSAMYLCASTPQGSQETQYFGPGTRLLVL.

The genes are TRBV29-1 and TRBJ2-7, with TRBD1 identical over 7 bases. Trimming cost V 4 bases and J 3 bases; bases outside gene matches: 0. The length of the CDR3 is 11 residues. Looked up from germline, CDR1 is SQVTM and CDR2 is ANQGSEA. CDR3: CSVGDSYEQYF. The DNA of the CDR3 is TGCAGCGTTGGGGACAGCTACGAGCAGTACTTC.

The chain couples TRBV25-1 to TRBJ1-4; D unclear. The CDR3 has 14 residues. CDR1 and CDR2 (germline): MGHDK, SYGVNS. The ends were cut back, 8 bases at V and 6 bases at J, with 16 bases in the middle. CDR3 loop: CASRRVGRDEKLFF. In nucleotides, the CDR3 is TGTGCCAGCCGGCGGGTGGGGAGAGATGAAAAACTGTTTTTT. The entire variable domain, with the rest obtained from reference TRBV25-1 and TRBJ1-4, is as follows: EADIYQTPRYLVIGTGKKITLECSQTMGHDKMYWYQQDPGMELHLIHYSYGVNSTEKGDLSSESTVSRIRTEHFPLTLESARPSHTSQYLCASRRVGRDEKLFFGSGTQLSVL.

The V and J genes are TRBV14 and TRBJ2-7; 7 positions agree with TRBD2. Trimming removed 0 bases from V and 4 bases from J; junction bases left unmatched: 6. CDR1 SGHDN and CDR2 FVKESK come from the germline V gene. CDR3 length: 15 amino acids. CDR3 amino acids: CASSQDWQGGYEQYF. The CDR3 bases are TGTGCCAGCAGCCAAGATTGGCAGGGAGGGTACGAGCAGTACTTC.

The chain uses TRBV5-1 and TRBJ2-3; D is perhaps TRBD2 (5 bases). This CDR3 region has 13 residues. CDR1 SGHRS and CDR2 YFSETQ come from the germline V gene. V shed 6 bases and J shed 5 bases, with 13 bases lying between them. The CDR3 loop is CASIGRAEDTQYF. DNA for the CDR3: TGCGCCAGCATTGGGCGGGCCGAAGATACGCAGTATTTT.

The rearrangement uses TRBV19 and TRBJ1-5, with TRBD1 as a possible D gene (6 bases). This CDR3 region has 15 residues. The germline V gene encodes CDR1 LNHDA and CDR2 SQIVND (reference sequence). Trimming shortened V by 5 bases and J by 7 bases, and 18 bases separated the two germline ends. The CDR3 protein is CASSASTGRRQPQHF. The CDR3 DNA sequence: TGTGCCAGTAGTGCCTCGACAGGAAGAAGGCAGCCCCAGCATTTT. Based on the CDR3 plus reference TRBV19 and TRBJ1-5, the full variable domain is DGGITQSPKYLFRKEGQNVTLSCEQNLNHDAMYWYRQDPGQGLRLIYYSQIVNDFQKGDIAEGYSVSREKKESFPLTVTSAQKNPTAFYLCASSASTGRRQPQHFGDGTRLSIL.

The CDR3 sequence: CASSTVSGDLNEQYF. CDR3 coding DNA: TGTGCCAGTAGTACTGTGTCCGGGGATCTGAACGAGCAGTACTTC. The chain uses TRBV19 and TRBJ2-7; perhaps TRBD2 as D (5 bases). The germline CDR1 and CDR2 sequences are LNHDA and SQIVND (reference sequence). This CDR3 contains 15 residues. Trimming left V 4 bases short and J 5 bases short, with 18 bases between.

V is TRBV6-5 and J is TRBJ2-1, with 8 bases matching TRBD2. The CDR3 is 11 residues long. Per the germline V gene, CDR1 is MNHEY and CDR2 is SVGAGI. V shed 4 bases, J shed 10 bases, and the junction held 0 bases outside the gene matches. CDR3 sequence (DNA): TGTGCCAGCAGTTTAGCGGGGGAGCAGTTCTTC. It yields the protein CASSLAGEQFF.